Following are 20 T cell receptor beta chains from one sample sequenced in a study of T cells expressing NK-cell markers. From the 5' RACE reads, TCRdb lists one entry per CDR3 protein and no DNA. The listing contains 150,000 to 200,000 distinct CDR3 sequences. Sequenced: blood T cells: a sorted CD56 or NKG2C T cell subset, CD4+ or CD8+ T cells, or bulk PBMC T cells (not recorded which). Receptor source: a man aged 18 to 69 in good health.

The rearrangement joins TRBV13 to TRBJ2-1; without DNA, the TCRdb call of TRBD1 cannot be checked. The CDR3 covers 16 residues. CDR1 and CDR2 (germline): PRHDT, FYEKMQ (reference sequence). Here the CDR3 reads CASSTRQGATYNEQFF.

The chain's CDR3 is CASRGTGNYGYTF. This chain joins TRBV6-1 and TRBJ1-2; checking the TCRdb D call of TRBD1 is not possible without DNA. CDR3 size: 13 residues. The germline V gene encodes CDR1 MNHNS and CDR2 SASEGT.

The genes are TRBV6-4 and TRBJ1-1; TCRdb's assignment of TRBD1 cannot be checked, as there is no DNA. The CDR3 consists of 14 residues. Looked up from germline, CDR1 is MRHNA and CDR2 is SNTAGT. CDR3 region: CASSETGFNTEAFF.

J is TRBJ2-5 and V is TRBV2; TCRdb lists TRBD2, though no DNA is available to test this call. The CDR3 spans 15 residues. In germline, CDR1 is SNHLY, CDR2 FYNNEI. The CDR3 here is CASSPLALPQETQYF.

This sequence joins TRBV27 and TRBJ2-3; TCRdb selects TRBD1, and the lack of DNA leaves this call unchecked. From germline, CDR1 is MNHEY and CDR2 SMNVEV (reference sequence). This CDR3 is built from 15 residues. CDR3 protein: CASSDRDGATDTQYF.

The gene calls are TRBV13 and TRBJ2-7. The CDR3 is made up of 14 amino acids. Germline CDR1 reads PRHDT; CDR2 reads FYEKMQ (reference sequence). This CDR3 is CASSLYRVDYEQYF.

This sequence joins TRBV27 and TRBJ1-1. Per germline, CDR1 MNHEY and CDR2 SMNVEV (reference sequence). The CDR3 extends over 12 amino acids. The CDR3 sequence: CASSLSGGEAFF.

The CDR3 sequence: CSARTLVGDNSPLHF. V usage is TRBV20-1 and J usage is TRBJ1-6; the D call from TCRdb, TRBD1, cannot be confirmed without DNA. Germline CDR1 reads DFQATT; CDR2 reads SNEGSKA (reference sequence). The CDR3 length is 15 residues.

The chain uses TRBV12-3 or TRBV12-4 and TRBJ1-4. The CDR3 contains 16 residues. The CDR3 spells CASSLAPGGVEEKLFF.

The chain recombines TRBV27 with TRBJ1-5. This CDR3 is built from 14 residues. Looked up from germline, CDR1 is MNHEY and CDR2 is SMNVEV (reference sequence). This CDR3 reads CASSLDRARQPQHF.

The rearrangement joins TRBV9 to TRBJ1-5; TCRdb's D call of TRBD1 is untestable without DNA. CDR1 and CDR2 (germline): SGDLS, YYNGEE. This CDR3 has 13 residues. The CDR3 here is CASGDRFNQPQHF.

The V gene is TRBV27, the J gene TRBJ1-1. The CDR3 totals 14 residues. Germline-derived CDR1 and CDR2 are MNHEY and SMNVEV (reference sequence). The CDR3 reads CASSTGVGNTEAFF.

The chain joins TRBV20-1 to TRBJ2-7; there is no DNA to check the TCRdb D call of TRBD1. CDR1 is DFQATT and CDR2 is SNEGSKA in the germline V gene (reference sequence). CDR3 length: 15 amino acids. CDR3 region: CSAPPEEGVAYEQYF.

The chain uses TRBV6-2 or TRBV6-3 and TRBJ2-1; TCRdb gives TRBD2 as the D gene, but with no DNA this cannot be confirmed. CDR3 length: 15 amino acids. Germline V gene data show CDR1 as MNHEY and CDR2 as SVGEGT. CDR3 loop: CASSLGPSSYNEQFF.

The chain carries TRBV4-1 and TRBJ1-5; the TRBD1 assignment by TCRdb is unverifiable without DNA. The germline V gene encodes CDR1 MGHRA and CDR2 YSYEKL. This CDR3 comprises 14 residues. CDR3 loop: CASSPPGGGQPQHF.

The chain links TRBV15 to TRBJ1-1; TCRdb indicates TRBD1, and absent DNA this call remains unverified. CDR1 and CDR2 from the germline V gene are LNHNV and YYDKDF (reference sequence). CDR3 size: 15 residues. CDR3 protein: CATSRSTQGLSEAFF.

This chain links TRBV6-5 with TRBJ2-5; TCRdb gives TRBD2 as the D gene, but with no DNA this cannot be confirmed. The CDR3 contains 15 residues. Germline V gene data show CDR1 as MNHEY and CDR2 as SVGAGI. The CDR3 protein is CASSYSRGGLETQYF.

This chain uses TRBV20-1 with TRBJ1-2. Per germline, CDR1 DFQATT and CDR2 SNEGSKA (reference sequence). The CDR3 has 13 residues. The CDR3 spells CSDPLTELYGYTF.

This chain joins TRBV5-1 and TRBJ2-3; absent DNA, TCRdb's TRBD1 call cannot be checked. The length of the CDR3 is 15 residues. Germline V gene sequence: CDR1 SGHRS, CDR2 YFSETQ. This chain's CDR3 is CASSLVQGGTDTQYF.

The chain links TRBV2 to TRBJ1-1; TCRdb's D gene call, TRBD1, goes unchecked for lack of DNA. The CDR3 extends over 14 amino acids. Germline CDR1 is SNHLY and CDR2 is FYNNEI. This CDR3 is CASSEVPPNTEAFF. The full variable domain, rest sourced from reference TRBV2 and TRBJ1-1, is EPEVTQTPSHQVTQMGQEVILRCVPISNHLYFYWYRQILGQKVEFLVSFYNNEISEKSEIFDDQFSVERPDGSNFTLKIRSTKLEDSAMYFCASSEVPPNTEAFFGQGTRLTVV.